The next 32 T cell receptor beta chains were all read from a single sample in a study of cytotoxic CD8 clonotypes in ibrutinib-treated CLL. Data came from immunoSEQ multiplex PCR; TCRdb stores just in-frame clones and leaves some out. The repertoire has about 15,000 clones, around 61% of them found once; the top ten carry over 9.5%. The source was PBMCs, collected before ibrutinib treatment. The receptor source for this set is a human donor with chronic lymphocytic leukemia.

The CDR3 sequence: CASSPKGQGAVSTEAFF. The CDR3 DNA reads as TGTGCCAGCAGCCCAAAGGGACAGGGGGCGGTCAGCACTGAAGCTTTCTTT. This sequence joins TRBV7-9 and TRBJ1-1; 12 bases fit TRBD1. The CDR3 contains 17 residues. The germline V gene encodes CDR1 SEHNR and CDR2 FQNEAQ (reference sequence). Trimming cost V 5 bases and J 4 bases; bases outside gene matches: 11.

This chain joins TRBV5-5 and TRBJ1-6; D is unresolved. Trimming cost V 0 bases and J 13 bases, with 14 bases left between them. Per germline, CDR1 SGHKS and CDR2 YYEKEE (reference sequence). There are 14 residues in the CDR3. The CDR3 DNA reads as TGTGCCAGCAGCTTGGACACCCCCCAGCCTCCCCTCCACTTT. Translating gives CASSLDTPQPPLHF.

The chain combines TRBV5-4 with TRBJ1-1, with a tentative D call TRBD1 (6 bases). V gave up 4 bases and J gave up 5 bases, with 18 bases separating them. CDR1 is SGHNT, CDR2 YYREEE, per germline (reference sequence). This CDR3 is built from 15 residues. Here the CDR3 reads CASSREGVSGTEAFF. In DNA form, the CDR3 reads TGTGCCAGCAGCCGCGAGGGGGTCTCGGGGACTGAAGCTTTCTTT.

This chain connects TRBV6-1 to TRBJ1-6; TRBD1 is a possible D gene (5 bases). CDR3 length: 16 amino acids. V was pared by 2 bases and J by 5 bases, with 13 bases between. Looked up from germline, CDR1 is MNHNS and CDR2 is SASEGT. The CDR3 region is CASSERGGSHNSPLHF. In DNA, the CDR3 is TGTGCCAGCAGTGAAAGGGGAGGGAGTCATAATTCACCCCTCCACTTT.

This chain connects TRBV9 to TRBJ2-3; 9 positions match TRBD2. From germline, CDR1 is SGDLS and CDR2 YYNGEE. Trimming removed 2 bases from V and 2 bases from J; junction bases left unmatched: 3. This CDR3 region has 15 residues. CDR3 bases: TGTGCCAGCAGCGTGTTAGCGGGGGACACAGATACGCAGTATTTT. It codes for CASSVLAGDTDTQYF.

This chain joins TRBV19 and TRBJ2-7; unclear D gene. Trimming stripped 3 bases from V and 4 bases from J, with 13 bases between. The CDR3 has 14 residues. Germline values: CDR1 LNHDA, CDR2 SQIVND (reference sequence). The CDR3 DNA sequence: TGTGCCAGTAGTATCGACTTGTTTACGTACGAGCAGTACTTC. It codes for CASSIDLFTYEQYF.

The V gene is TRBV5-1, the J gene TRBJ2-7; D may be TRBD1 (6 bases). V lost 5 bases to trimming and J lost 2 bases, with 17 bases between them. In germline, CDR1 is SGHRS, CDR2 YFSETQ. CDR3 length equals 15 residues. This CDR3 reads CASSLLGTITYEQYF. The CDR3, as DNA: TGCGCCAGCAGTCTACTTGGGACAATTACCTACGAGCAGTACTTC.

This chain joins TRBV2 and TRBJ1-1; no definite D call. The germline V gene encodes CDR1 SNHLY and CDR2 FYNNEI. This CDR3 is built from 16 residues. V lost 6 bases and J 0 bases, leaving 17 bases between the germline ends. The CDR3 loop is CASSEFGTYMNTEAFF. Written as DNA, the CDR3 is TGTGCCAGCAGCGAATTTGGAACATACATGAACACTGAAGCTTTCTTT.

This chain joins TRBV6-5 and TRBJ1-6; 7 bases align to TRBD1. V shed 4 bases, J shed 7 bases, and the junction held 7 bases outside the gene matches. Germline V CDR1 and CDR2: MNHEY, SVGAGI. The CDR3 extends over 15 amino acids. Written as DNA, the CDR3 is TGTGCCAGCAGTTCCGACAGGGTGGGAAATTCACCCCTCCACTTT. Encoded protein: CASSSDRVGNSPLHF.

V and J are TRBV5-4 and TRBJ1-1, with 7 positions matching TRBD1. J was trimmed by 5 bases and V by 4 bases; bases with no gene match: 5. The CDR3 spans 13 residues. Looked up from germline, CDR1 is SGHNT and CDR2 is YYREEE (reference sequence). The DNA of the CDR3 is TGTGCCAGCAGCCGACAGGGTTCAACTGAAGCTTTCTTT. Translated, it gives CASSRQGSTEAFF.

This clone is deemed medium-sized. This rearrangement joins TRBV5-1 to TRBJ2-2; 8 bases are a match to TRBD1. V shed 2 bases and J 2 bases; nucleotides not matched to a gene: 5. CDR1 is SGHRS and CDR2 is YFSETQ in the germline V gene. This CDR3 comprises 16 residues. CDR3 region: CASSFPTGGNTGELFF. The CDR3 DNA reads TGCGCCAGCAGCTTCCCAACAGGGGGAAACACCGGGGAGCTGTTTTTT.

This chain links TRBV27 with TRBJ2-2; D is unresolved. The germline V gene has CDR1 MNHEY and CDR2 SMNVEV (reference sequence). V was cut by 4 bases and J by 3 bases, with 9 bases left in between. This CDR3 is 14 amino acids long. The CDR3 DNA reads as TGTGCCAGCAGTTCCCGTCCCTACACCGGGGAGCTGTTTTTT. This codes for CASSSRPYTGELFF.

The V call is TRBV18, the J call TRBJ2-7, with TRBD1 matching over 11 bases. From germline, CDR1 is KGHSH and CDR2 LQKENI. The J segment lost 0 bases and the V segment lost 2 bases, leaving 0 bases of the junction unmatched. CDR3 length: 15 residues. The CDR3 DNA reads as TGTGCCAGCTCACCAGGGACAGGGGGCTCCTACGAGCAGTACTTC. Its protein is CASSPGTGGSYEQYF.

This chain links TRBV6-5 with TRBJ1-1; TRBD1 matches at 7 bases. The V segment lost 6 bases and the J segment 4 bases; nucleotides outside the gene matches: 8. CDR1 and CDR2 from the germline V gene are MNHEY and SVGAGI. CDR3 length equals 14 residues. CDR3 amino acids: CASRWPGGRTEAFF. In DNA, the CDR3 is TGTGCCAGCAGATGGCCAGGGGGGCGCACTGAAGCTTTCTTT.

This clone is labeled medium-sized (0.01 to 0.1%). The chain has TRBV29-1 and TRBJ1-5, with 8 positions matching TRBD1. Trimming cost V 7 bases and J 6 bases; bases outside gene matches: 5. The V gene's germline CDR1 is SQVTM and CDR2 ANQGSEA. The CDR3 extends over 12 amino acids. As DNA, the CDR3 is TGCAGCGCAGGGGGCGCGAGTCAGCCCCAGCATTTT. Translated, it gives CSAGGASQPQHF.

By share, this clone ranks as medium-sized. CDR3 bases: TGTGCCAGCATAGCGCCCGGTAGGGAGACCCAGTACTTC. Amino acids: CASIAPGRETQYF. This chain links TRBV28 with TRBJ2-5; D is perhaps TRBD2 (5 bases). CDR3 length: 13 residues. Trimming took off 7 bases at V and 5 bases at J, with 14 bases between the two ends. CDR1 is MDHEN and CDR2 is SYDVKM in the germline V gene.

The chain has TRBV6-5 and TRBJ2-3; maybe TRBD2 (5 bases). In germline, CDR1 is MNHEY, CDR2 SVGAGI. This CDR3 comprises 15 residues. V was shortened by 2 bases and J by 1 base, with 10 bases between the two germline ends. In nucleotides, the CDR3 is TGTGCCAGCAGTTACGTGGGTAGCGGCACAGATACGCAGTATTTT. As protein: CASSYVGSGTDTQYF.

J is TRBJ1-5 and V is TRBV2, with D unresolved. In germline, CDR1 is SNHLY, CDR2 FYNNEI. This CDR3 is 13 amino acids long. V was shortened by 5 bases and J by 3 bases, with 8 bases between the two germline ends. This chain's CDR3 is CASSWGTNQPQHF. CDR3 DNA sequence: TGTGCCAGCAGTTGGGGAACCAATCAGCCCCAGCATTTT.

V usage is TRBV21-1 and J usage is TRBJ2-4. TRBV21-1 is deemed a pseudogene. The CDR3 is 12 amino acids. Written as DNA, the CDR3 is TGTGCCAGCTACAAAGCGGGGAACATTCAGTACTTC. Translating it yields CASYKAGNIQYF.

This clone was observed a few times. The same CDR3 can be traced to other DNA sequences in this sample. V usage is TRBV5-1 and J usage is TRBJ2-3; no clear D. Per the germline V gene, CDR1 is SGHRS and CDR2 is YFSETQ. This CDR3 is 15 amino acids long. V lost 0 bases to trimming and J lost 1 base, with 9 bases between them. The CDR3 nucleotides are TGCGCCAGCAGCTTGGTGGGTCAGGGCACAGATACGCAGTATTTT. Amino acid sequence: CASSLVGQGTDTQYF.

This chain joins TRBV6-5 and TRBJ1-2, with D possibly matching TRBD1 (5 bases). This CDR3 region has 12 residues. Germline V CDR1 and CDR2: MNHEY, SVGAGI. V was clipped by 6 bases and J by 4 bases, with 9 bases between them. CDR3: CASSTGLYGYTF. CDR3 coding DNA: TGTGCCAGCAGCACAGGCCTCTATGGCTACACCTTC.

This chain uses TRBV5-5 with TRBJ1-2, with D unresolved. The CDR3 covers 13 residues. CDR1 is SGHKS and CDR2 is YYEKEE in the germline V gene (reference sequence). The V end lost 4 bases, the J end lost 5 bases, and 12 bases lay between the germline ends. The CDR3 loop is CASSHGRIYGYTF. The CDR3 nucleotides read TGTGCCAGCAGCCATGGACGGATTTATGGCTACACCTTC.

In DNA form, the CDR3 reads TGTGCCAGCAGCCCCCCTGGCAGCTATGGCTACACCTTC. Protein product: CASSPPGSYGYTF. V and J are TRBV27 and TRBJ1-2; no definite D call. This CDR3 has 13 residues. From germline, CDR1 is MNHEY and CDR2 SMNVEV (reference sequence). With 6 bases removed from V and 4 bases from J, the gap between germline ends came to 12 bases.

This chain uses TRBV27 with TRBJ2-7; a weak D match, TRBD1 (6 bases). CDR3 length equals 14 residues. Per the germline V gene, CDR1 is MNHEY and CDR2 is SMNVEV (reference sequence). V was shortened by 4 bases and J by 4 bases, with 14 bases between the two germline ends. The CDR3 is CASSSQGVRYEQYF. CDR3 DNA: TGTGCCAGCAGTTCACAGGGAGTCAGGTACGAGCAGTACTTC.

The chain has TRBV10-3 and TRBJ2-1; 9 nucleotides line up with TRBD2. V lost 4 bases to trimming and J lost 0 bases; unmatched junction nucleotides: 13. The CDR3 is 19 residues long. Germline V gives CDR1 ENHRY, CDR2 SYGVKD. The DNA for the CDR3 is TGTGCCATCAGTGGGCGGTCTAGCGGGAAACCTATCTCCTACAATGAGCAGTTCTTC. It codes for CAISGRSSGKPISYNEQFF.

The CDR3 sequence is CASSGSVLEKLFF. The CDR3 nucleotides read TGTGCCAGCAGTGGCTCGGTCTTGGAAAAACTGTTTTTT. The rearrangement links TRBV6-1 to TRBJ1-4, with D uncertain. CDR1 and CDR2 from the germline V gene are MNHNS and SASEGT. The germline V and J ends were trimmed by 4 bases and 8 bases, with 11 bases remaining between them. The CDR3 length is 13 residues.

The chain is built from TRBV2 and TRBJ2-1, with TRBD2 matching 10 bases. J was trimmed by 8 bases and V by 2 bases; bases with no gene match: 12. CDR1 is SNHLY, CDR2 FYNNEI, per germline. CDR3 size: 17 residues. In DNA form, the CDR3 reads TGTGCCAGCAGTGAATTAGGGGGGCTAGCGGGAGTCCATGAGCAGTTCTTC. This codes for CASSELGGLAGVHEQFF. The full variable domain, with the rest looked up from reference TRBV2 and TRBJ2-1, is EPEVTQTPSHQVTQMGQEVILRCVPISNHLYFYWYRQILGQKVEFLVSFYNNEISEKSEIFDDQFSVERPDGSNFTLKIRSTKLEDSAMYFCASSELGGLAGVHEQFFGPGTRLTVL.

The chain uses TRBV29-1 and TRBJ2-5; 7 bases align to TRBD1. Germline loops: CDR1 SQVTM, CDR2 ANQGSEA. V gave up 4 bases and J gave up 5 bases; unmatched junction bases: 4. The CDR3 has 12 residues. CDR3 in DNA: TGCAGCGTTGCCCGACAGGGTGAGACCCAGTACTTC. It translates to CSVARQGETQYF.

The V call is TRBV7-2, the J call TRBJ1-2; D is possibly TRBD1 (6 bases). Trimming shortened V by 5 bases and J by 9 bases, and 16 bases separated the two germline ends. The CDR3 is made up of 13 amino acids. The V gene's germline CDR1 is SGHTA and CDR2 FQGNSA. The DNA for the CDR3 is TGTGCCAGCAGCCCTGGCCAGGGGATACGCTACACCTTC. It translates to CASSPGQGIRYTF. The whole variable domain, remainder taken from reference TRBV7-2 and TRBJ1-2, is GAGVSQSPSNKVTEKGKDVELRCDPISGHTALYWYRQSLGQGLEFLIYFQGNSAPDKSGLPSDRFSAERTGGSVSTLTIQRTQQEDSAVYLCASSPGQGIRYTFGSGTRLTVV.

The chain is built from TRBV28 and TRBJ2-5; 7 bases are shared with TRBD1. This CDR3 is 14 amino acids long. V dropped 6 bases and J dropped 5; count of bases not matched to a gene: 9. Germline lookup yields CDR1 MDHEN and CDR2 SYDVKM. As DNA, the CDR3 is TGTGCCAGCAGCGAGGGAGTCAGGGGGGAGACCCAGTACTTC. Its translation: CASSEGVRGETQYF.

The chain carries TRBV21-1 and TRBJ1-1; TRBD1, the table's D call, was not compared with the DNA. TRBV21-1 is classified as a pseudogene. The CDR3 loop spans 18 amino acids. CDR3 region: CASSRSDRGRCIGTEAFF. The CDR3 DNA is TGTGCCAGCAGCAGAAGCGACAGGGGGCGATGTATTGGAACTGAAGCTTTCTTT.

CDR3 amino acids: CASWGFTDTQYF. For the CDR3, the DNA is TGCGCCAGCTGGGGATTCACAGATACGCAGTATTTT. This chain joins TRBV4-1 and TRBJ2-3; D gene ambiguous. CDR3 size: 12 residues. Between the trimmed V and J ends, which lost 8 bases and 2 bases, there was a span of 8 bases. Germline CDR1 is MGHRA and CDR2 is YSYEKL.